These 5 T cell receptor beta chains came from one sample sequenced in a study of blood T cells in healthy people across ages. A second PCR of 7 to 11 cycles used a sample-barcoded 5' primer and a J-beta primer mix. TCRdb itself ran the 5' RACE reads through MiXCR, one entry per CDR3 protein. Of approximately 940,000 distinct CDR3 sequences listed, about 48% are singletons. Material: blood. The source is a man aged 25 to 40 in good health.

This clonotype was seen only a few times. This chain links TRBV7-8 with TRBJ1-2; TRBD1 matches 10 bases. The CDR3 is made up of 14 amino acids. J was trimmed by 6 bases and V by 0 bases; bases with no gene match: 1. In germline, CDR1 is SGHVS, CDR2 FQNEAQ. For the CDR3, the DNA is TGTGCCAGCAGCTTAGCGACAGGGGGCAATGGCTACACCTTC. This translates into CASSLATGGNGYTF.

The V call is TRBV29-1, the J call TRBJ2-4, with D possibly being TRBD2 (6 bases). The DNA end is a closer match to TRBJ2-7, so the J assignment may be wrong. The V gene's germline CDR1 is SQVTM and CDR2 ANQGSEA. The CDR3 totals 14 residues. This chain's CDR3 is CSVEGGGEGSEQYF. The CDR3 DNA reads TGCAGCGTTGAAGGAGGCGGGGAAGGAAGCGAGCAGTACTTC.

Concerning this clonotype: Possible read error: a much larger clone is one base away. The chain is built from TRBV7-2 and TRBJ1-2; 7 nucleotides agree with TRBD1. This CDR3 has 17 residues. CDR1 SGHTA and CDR2 FQGNSA come from the germline V gene. CDR3 nucleotides: TGTGCCGGCAGCTCGCGACAGGGTCTATGGGGGGGCTATGGCTACACCTTC. It specifies CAGSSRQGLWGGYGYTF.

V gene TRBV7-9 combines with J gene TRBJ2-3; 12 bases line up with TRBD2. The CDR3 has 20 residues. In germline, CDR1 is SEHNR, CDR2 FQNEAQ (reference sequence). After removal of 4 bases from V and 0 bases from J, the junction contained 14 bases not matched to a gene. The DNA of the CDR3 is TGTGCCAGCAGCTCTTTGGTGGGGCAGACTAGCGGGGGAAGCACAGATACGCAGTATTTT. Translation: CASSSLVGQTSGGSTDTQYF.

This chain links TRBV7-9 with TRBJ2-3; D may be TRBD2 (6 bases). Trimming pared 7 bases from V and 8 bases from J, leaving 16 bases between. CDR3 size: 13 residues. Germline V gene sequence: CDR1 SEHNR, CDR2 FQNEAQ (reference sequence). The CDR3 loop reads CASTTIVGGTQYF. The CDR3 DNA reads as TGTGCCAGCACCACGATCGTGGGGGGTACGCAGTATTTT.